This TCR beta chain was retrieved from a study of blood T cell repertoires in COVID-19. V trimming: 6 bases; J trimming: 4 bases; junction bases outside the gene matches: 10. This CDR3 spans 16 amino acids. The germline V gene encodes CDR1 KGHSH and CDR2 LQKENI. Authors' data handling: Nucleated cell number was recorded as an estimate derived from reference gene primer amplification. Using immunoSEQ multiplex PCR, the repertoire was profiled, and TCRdb retains in-frame clones only, with some absent. The DNA was the basis for D and trimming; V, J and clone size are from that table. The data hold some 80,000 clones, with approximately 80% observed a single time.

Sequenced input: peripheral blood. This TCR derives from a woman in her fifties or sixties with acute or convalescent COVID-19. The J gene is TRBJ2-1, the V gene TRBV18, with 9 bases that match TRBD2. The DNA of the CDR3 is TGTGCCAGCTCCCCCCAGAGCGGGAGGTCATACAATGAGCAGTTCTTC. Translation: CASSPQSGRSYNEQFF.